This T cell receptor (beta chain) was obtained from a study of T cell responses to AZD1222 COVID-19 vaccine. General study results and limits: In all cases, repertoires were sampled only after the peak T cell response. Close to half of spike-specific TCRs reportedly recognize unmutated variant regions.

Comments on this clone: Its specificity is not known.

The table came from immunoSEQ multiplex PCR; TCRdb's copy has only in-frame clones and leaves some out. The sample carries about 150,000 clones, about 92% recorded once. Germline-derived CDR1 and CDR2 are WNHNN and SYGVQD (reference sequence). V lost 9 bases, J lost 5 bases, and 20 bases lay in between. The CDR3 spans 14 residues. The receptor's source is an adult in good health. The sample consisted of peripheral blood, taken on day 0 of AZD1222 vaccination. V and J are TRBV10-1 and TRBJ2-7, with D possibly being TRBD1 (5 bases). In DNA, the CDR3 is TGCGCCAGAGGTTTAGGGGTGGCCTGGGACGAGCAGTACTTC. Translation gives CARGLGVAWDEQYF.